This T cell receptor beta chain was retrieved from a study of cytotoxic CD8 clonotypes in ibrutinib-treated CLL. Study-wide context: Among responders, around 24 were partial and 2 complete; after median approximately 62 months, approximately 15 stayed remitted and some 12 progressed.

CDR1 is SGHTA and CDR2 is FQGTGA in the germline V gene. V was shortened by 5 bases and J by 8 bases, with 13 bases between the two germline ends. This CDR3 is built from 13 residues. The protocol was immunoSEQ multiplex PCR, while the TCRdb copy is restricted to in-frame clones and leaves out a portion. The sample yields 50,000 or so clones, roughly 63% seen once. This clone appeared a few times. Its specificity is unknown. Findings of the study overall: In comparison with age-matched healthy donors, baseline clonality was higher and tracked circulating CD8+ T-cell counts.

Here the sequenced sample was PBMCs, taken after 24 months of ibrutinib treatment. The TCR comes from a human donor with chronic lymphocytic leukemia. The V and J genes are TRBV7-3 and TRBJ2-1, with D perhaps matching TRBD2 (6 bases). CDR3 region: CASSLGTPDEQFF. The CDR3 nucleotides are TGTGCCAGCAGCCTTGGGACTCCTGATGAGCAGTTCTTC.